These T cell receptor beta chains were read from a single sample in a study of blood T cell repertoires in COVID-19. The protocol was immunoSEQ multiplex PCR, while the TCRdb copy is restricted to in-frame clones and leaves out a portion. The repertoire has about 300,000 clones, over 75% of them found once; the top ten carry 9.4%. The specimen was peripheral blood. The receptor source for this set is a man between 18 and 35 years old with active or convalescent COVID-19. Both conserved end residues are part of each CDR3. Fields, in order: J gene, V gene, D gene, CDR3 protein. D genes are given only for firm matches.

TRBJ2-7,TRBV4-3,TRBD1,CASSQGFIQGAVRFHEQYF
TRBJ1-1,TRBV27,-,CASSPRRSSTEAFF
TRBJ1-2,TRBV10-2,-,CASSDGVTVDPDGYTF
TRBJ1-1,TRBV19,-,CASSIVPPRVVTEAFF
TRBJ2-2,TRBV7-6,TRBD1,CASSLLGTGGTGELFF
TRBJ2-5,TRBV27,-,CASSLYTGKSETQYF
TRBJ1-4,TRBV9,-,CASSVASGGGKLFF
TRBJ1-1,TRBV2,TRBD1,CASRAGGITEAFF
TRBJ2-7,TRBV20-1,TRBD2,CSASRSGGGAIYEQYF
TRBJ2-5,TRBV14,TRBD1,CASSPRTGKETQYF
TRBJ2-7,TRBV6-1,TRBD2,CASSDRLAGSYEQYF
TRBJ1-5,TRBV2,-,CASSAGTGNQPQHF
TRBJ2-3,TRBV3-1/TRBV3-2,TRBD2,CASSHIPGLAGADTQYF
TRBJ1-1,TRBV2,-,CASKGQGFTEAFF
TRBJ1-2,TRBV5-4,TRBD1,CASTPYRGPYGYTF
TRBJ2-7,TRBV7-8,TRBD1,CASSWDRTKGGQYF
TRBJ2-1,TRBV13,-,CASSLGTRYPGYNEQFF
TRBJ2-7,TRBV11-2,-,CASSSTGSGEQYF
TRBJ2-1,TRBV10-1,TRBD1,CARERQGSRNEQFF
TRBJ1-1,TRBV10-3,-,CAISISRDTNTEAFF
TRBJ2-6,TRBV6-4,TRBD2,CASSDSSGTGANVLTF
TRBJ1-3,TRBV3-1/TRBV3-2,-,CASSHGGGSSGNTIYF
TRBJ1-5,TRBV3-1/TRBV3-2,-,CASSSGPQQGNNQPQHF
TRBJ2-1,TRBV9,-,CASSVAPDSYNEQFF
TRBJ1-1,TRBV2,-,CASSAGQNTEAFF
TRBJ2-2,TRBV4-1,-,CASSPPGLGGGELFF
TRBJ2-5,TRBV6-2/TRBV6-3,TRBD2,CASSTGTSSGETQYF
TRBJ1-5,TRBV6-2/TRBV6-3,-,CASSFLAQAYSNQPQHF
TRBJ1-5,TRBV20-1,TRBD1,CSASAATGGALWSNQPQHF
TRBJ1-5,TRBV7-6,-,CASSLRGGSSNQPQHF